This T cell receptor (beta chain) comes out of a study of vaccination effects on CD4 cells after COVID-19. This clone was counted only a few times. Antigen unknown. Viral peptide pool expansion of antigen-specific CD4+ T cells preceded sequencing in the ViraFEST assay. Isolating CD4+ T cells followed ten to eleven days of culture. Neither prior SARS-CoV-2 infection nor positive nucleocapsid antibodies were present in the vaccine recipients. In germline, CDR1 is SGHRS, CDR2 YFSETQ. This CDR3 has 15 residues. The ends were cut back, 2 bases at V and 0 bases at J, with 8 bases in the middle. Profiled with immunoSEQ multiplex PCR; TCRdb holds only in-frame clones, not every one. This sample carries 20,000 to 25,000 clones, 65% to 70% of them seen once, and the ten largest clones take around a tenth.

The sample here was CD4+ T cells from PBMCs cultured with HCoV-NL63 spike peptides, taken before COVID-19 vaccination. This rearrangement joins TRBV5-1 to TRBJ2-2; tentatively, D is TRBD1 (5 bases). The source of this sequence is a human donor who received a COVID-19 vaccine. Written as DNA, the CDR3 is TGCGCCAGCAGCTTTAGGACAACGAACACCGGGGAGCTGTTTTTT. As protein: CASSFRTTNTGELFF. Full variable domain (outside the CDR3, taken from reference TRBV5-1 and TRBJ2-2): KAGVTQTPRYLIKTRGQQVTLSCSPISGHRSVSWYQQTPGQGLQFLFEYFSETQRNKGNFPGRFSGRQFSNSRSEMNVSTLELGDSALYLCASSFRTTNTGELFFGEGSRLTVL.